Below, 32 T cell receptor beta chains from the same sample are listed, as sequenced in a study of breast tumors, draining lymph nodes, adjacent tissues. Using its own MiXCR run on the multiplex PCR reads, TCRdb lists one record per CDR3 protein. The table lists 200,000 or so distinct CDR3 sequences, around a third of them singletons. Breast cancer patients provided tissue from their axillary draining lymph nodes. The sample taken for sequencing was axillary lymph node tissue. The source is a female donor with breast cancer. Some clones in this sample may be carry-over from other donors' samples.

About this clonotype: A read error may be the cause here, since a much bigger clone is one base away. V usage is TRBV5-8 and J usage is TRBJ2-3; weak D call: TRBD2 (6 bases). V lost 1 base and J lost 1, with 13 bases in between. The CDR3 is made up of 16 amino acids. The germline V gene has CDR1 SGHTS and CDR2 YDEGEE. CDR3 DNA: TGTGCCAGCAGCTTGCTCCTAGCGCCAGGCACAGATACGCAGTATTTT. Its translation: CASSLLLAPGTDTQYF.

This clonotype was observed many times. Sequence at one end of the junction differs from germline and may be a read error. The chain uses TRBV7-2 and TRBJ2-7, with D possibly called TRBD1 or TRBD2 (5 bases each). The germline CDR1 and CDR2 sequences are SGHTA and FQGNSA. There are 15 residues in the CDR3. In DNA, the CDR3 is TGCGCCAGCAGCCAAGCCGGTACTGGGGGAATCGAGCAGTACTTC. Translation gives CASSQAGTGGIEQYF.

With regard to this clonotype: A much larger clone differs by one base, so this may be a read error. CDR3 region: CASPDRGNCGYTF. As DNA, the CDR3 is TGTGCCAGCCCGGACAGGGGGAACTGTGGCTACACCTTC. The genes are TRBV6-5 and TRBJ1-2, with 10 bases lining up with TRBD1. Germline V gene lookup returns CDR1 MNHEY and CDR2 SVGAGI. There are 13 residues in the CDR3.

Many counts were recorded for this clonotype. The J gene is TRBJ1-2, the V gene TRBV5-1, with a tentative D call TRBD1 (6 bases). The CDR3 runs to 14 residues. From germline, CDR1 is SGHRS and CDR2 YFSETQ. V was shortened by 1 base and J by 5 bases, with 12 bases between the two germline ends. The CDR3 is CASSLSGVWYGYTF. CDR3 DNA sequence: TGCGCCAGCAGCTTGTCAGGGGTTTGGTATGGCTACACCTTC.

This clonotype was seen many times. One base away lies a much larger clone, so this may be a sequencing read error. This chain uses TRBV7-2 with TRBJ2-5; 7 positions agree with TRBD1. This CDR3 has 15 amino acids. CDR1 is SGHTA, CDR2 FQGNSA, per germline. The CDR3 sequence: CASRSVGTVQETQHF. In nucleotides, the CDR3 is TGTGCCAGCAGATCGGTGGGGACAGTACAAGAGACCCAGCACTTC.

In this sample, this clonotype turned up many times. The chain employs TRBV7-2 and TRBJ2-1, with 9 bases identical to TRBD2. V was pared by 5 bases and J by 8 bases, with 13 bases of the junction left unmatched. This CDR3 comprises 16 residues. Germline V gene data show CDR1 as SGHTA and CDR2 as FQGNSA. Here the CDR3 reads CASSPYPGLAVYEQFF. CDR3 coding DNA: TGTGCCAGCAGCCCTTATCCGGGACTAGCAGTCTATGAGCAGTTCTTC.

This clonotype was seen at least ten times. This may be a read error: a much more frequent sequence differs by one nucleotide. This chain joins TRBV9 and TRBJ2-7; D unclear. The germline V gene encodes CDR1 SGDLS and CDR2 YYNGEE. V was clipped by 4 bases and J by 0 bases, with 2 bases between them. The CDR3 contains 11 residues. This CDR3 reads CASSISYEQYF. The CDR3 DNA is TGTGCCAGCAGCATCTCCTACGAGCAGTACTTC.

The V gene is TRBV6-6, the J gene TRBJ1-1; TRBD1 agrees at 7 bases. The CDR3 runs to 16 residues. Trimming took 6 bases from V and 1 from J; bases not matched to a gene: 11. The germline gives CDR1 MNHNY, CDR2 SVGAGI (reference sequence). CDR3 DNA: TGTGCCAGCAGCCACCCCCGACAGGGATCGAACACTGAAGCTTTCTTT. Protein product: CASSHPRQGSNTEAFF.

This sequence joins TRBV4-2 and TRBJ2-4, with TRBD2 matching over 12 bases. Trimming cost V 6 bases and J 6 bases; bases outside gene matches: 6. The germline V gene has CDR1 LGHNA and CDR2 YNFKEQ. CDR3 length: 15 residues. The DNA for the CDR3 is TGTGCCAGCAGACCACTAGCGGGGGGTGGAAACATTCAGTACTTC. It codes for CASRPLAGGGNIQYF.

Comment on this clonotype: Just one base apart from a much larger clone, this may be a read error. The J gene is TRBJ1-5, the V gene TRBV6-2 or TRBV6-3; D remains unclear. Germline V gene data show CDR1 as MNHEY and CDR2 as SVGEGT. The CDR3 contains 12 residues. The CDR3 loop reads CASSHSLQPQHF. The CDR3 nucleotides read TGTGCCAGCAGTCACTCTCTACAGCCCCAGCATTTT.

In this sample, this clonotype turned up many times. The CDR3 reads CASSLEGAGRQETQYF. The CDR3 region has the DNA TGTGCCAGCAGTTTAGAGGGAGCGGGGCGGCAAGAGACCCAGTACTTC. J is TRBJ2-5 and V is TRBV12-3 or TRBV12-4; 7 nucleotides align to TRBD2. The CDR3 has 16 residues. J gave up 2 bases and V 1 base, and 7 bases lay outside the gene matches.

This clonotype was found many times. This sequence joins TRBV7-6 and TRBJ1-1; possible D gene TRBD1, 6 bases. CDR3 length: 14 residues. Trimming stripped 7 bases from V and 1 base from J, with 13 bases between. CDR1 SGHVS and CDR2 FNYEAQ come from the germline V gene. This CDR3 reads CASTLRGSNTEAFF. CDR3 bases: TGTGCCAGCACCCTCAGGGGATCGAACACTGAAGCTTTCTTT.

V usage is TRBV20-1 and J usage is TRBJ2-5; TRBD2 agrees at 13 bases. V shed 2 bases and J 3 bases; nucleotides not matched to a gene: 6. This CDR3 is 16 amino acids long. CDR1 and CDR2 from the germline V gene are DFQATT and SNEGSKA (reference sequence). CDR3 coding DNA: TGCAGTGCTAGACCTCCCGGACTAGCGGGAGAAGAGACCCAGTACTTC. Its protein product is CSARPPGLAGEETQYF.

The table lists this clonotype with many counts. CDR3 DNA: TGTGCCAGCAGCCAAGCACGGGGACTAGCGTCCTACGAGCAGTACTTC. Translating gives CASSQARGLASYEQYF. The V and J genes are TRBV4-2 and TRBJ2-7, with 10 nucleotides matching TRBD2. After removal of 1 base from V and 1 base from J, the junction contained 4 bases not matched to a gene. Germline V gives CDR1 LGHNA, CDR2 YNFKEQ. This CDR3 is built from 16 residues.

This chain links TRBV6-1 with TRBJ1-6; a possible D gene is TRBD1 (5 bases). Trimming removed 7 bases from V and 3 bases from J, with 22 bases in between. This CDR3 has 18 amino acids. CDR1 and CDR2 (germline): MNHNS, SASEGT. The CDR3 loop is CASKPGPRQTNYNSPLHF. The CDR3 coding sequence is TGTGCCAGCAAACCTGGCCCCCGACAGACTAACTATAATTCACCCCTCCACTTT.

The chain is built from TRBV7-2 and TRBJ1-4, with D maybe TRBD1 (5 bases). V lost 2 bases, J lost 7 bases, and 14 bases lay in between. CDR1 is SGHTA and CDR2 is FQGNSA in the germline V gene. The CDR3 is 15 residues long. The CDR3, as DNA: TGTGCCAGCAGCTTATCTGGGACTAGGGGTGAAAAACTGTTTTTT. It translates to CASSLSGTRGEKLFF.

With regard to this clonotype: This may arise from a read error, as a much more abundant clone is one base away. The rearrangement joins TRBV3-1 to TRBJ1-2; the D is unclear. Trimming removed 0 bases from V and 5 bases from J, with 10 bases in between. This CDR3 contains 14 residues. Germline CDR1 is LGHDT and CDR2 is YNNKEL (reference sequence). This CDR3 reads CASSQEQFSYGYTF. Written as DNA, the CDR3 is TGTGCCAGCAGCCAAGAACAGTTTTCATATGGCTACACCTTC.

The V gene is TRBV5-6, the J gene TRBJ2-2; D unclear. Trimming removed 3 bases from V and 3 bases from J, with 12 bases in between. In germline, CDR1 is SGHDT, CDR2 YYEEEE. The CDR3 totals 15 residues. CDR3 nucleotide sequence: TGTGCCAGCAGCTGGGAAACAGTTTACACCGGGGAGCTGTTTTTT. Translating gives CASSWETVYTGELFF. Combining the CDR3 with reference TRBV5-6 and TRBJ2-2 gives the whole variable domain DAGVTQSPTHLIKTRGQQVTLRCSPKSGHDTVSWYQQALGQGPQFIFQYYEEEERQRGNFPDRFSGHQFPNYSSELNVNALLLGDSALYLCASSWETVYTGELFFGEGSRLTVL.

The DNA for the CDR3 is TGTGCCAGCAGTTTCCAGCGGGAGGGCCTACGGAATGAGCAGTTCTTC. Protein product: CASSFQREGLRNEQFF. The chain uses TRBV28 and TRBJ2-1; 10 nucleotides agree with TRBD2. The CDR3 extends over 16 amino acids. Trimming cost V 3 bases and J 7 bases; bases outside gene matches: 9. The V gene's germline CDR1 is MDHEN and CDR2 SYDVKM. Full variable domain (missing parts from reference TRBV28 and TRBJ2-1): DVKVTQSSRYLVKRTGEKVFLECVQDMDHENMFWYRQDPGLGLRLIYFSYDVKMKEKGDIPEGYSVSREKKERFSLILESASTNQTSMYLCASSFQREGLRNEQFFGPGTRLTVL.

As to this clonotype: With a much larger clone just one base away, this may be a read error. The CDR3, as DNA: TGTGCCAGCAGTCCGGGACAAGGGTCCTTTTTCGTGAACACTGAAGCTTTCTTT. Translated, it gives CASSPGQGSFFVNTEAFF. This rearrangement joins TRBV2 to TRBJ1-1; perhaps TRBD1 as D (6 bases). The germline V gene has CDR1 SNHLY and CDR2 FYNNEI. Between the trimmed V and J ends, which lost 5 bases and 0 bases, there was a span of 22 bases. This CDR3 comprises 18 residues.

This rearrangement joins TRBV19 to TRBJ2-3; 12 bases line up with TRBD1. The CDR3 has 15 amino acids. Looked up from germline, CDR1 is LNHDA and CDR2 is SQIVND (reference sequence). Germline trimming cut 5 bases from V and 0 bases from J; bases unmatched to any gene: 0. The CDR3 bases are TGTGCCAGTAGTGGGACAGGGGGCAGCACAGATACGCAGTATTTT. Residues: CASSGTGGSTDTQYF.

To note about this clonotype: The conserved final phenylalanine or tryptophan is absent from the CDR3, which likely points to a read error. The rearrangement links TRBV7-2 to TRBJ1-6; 8 bases are shared with TRBD1. CDR3 size: 15 residues. Trimming took 1 base from V and 10 from J; bases not matched to a gene: 6. The germline V gene encodes CDR1 SGHTA and CDR2 FQGNSA. This CDR3 reads CASSLEGQGRSPLHL. The CDR3 DNA reads as TGTGCCAGCAGCTTAGAAGGACAGGGCAGGTCACCCCTCCACCTT.

This clonotype was detected a few times. This may arise from a read error, as a much more abundant clone is one base away. The chain carries TRBV5-4 and TRBJ2-3, with D possibly being TRBD1 (5 bases). The germline gives CDR1 SGHNT, CDR2 YYREEE (reference sequence). This CDR3 has 16 residues. The V gene lost 3 bases and the J gene lost 2 bases, with 16 bases spanning the gap. CDR3 protein: CASSSSTARDTDTQYF. CDR3 in DNA: TGTGCCAGCAGCTCCTCGACAGCGCGAGACACAGATACGCAGTATTTT.

This clonotype occurred many times. The chain carries TRBV6-5 and TRBJ2-1; D remains unclear. Trimming removed 0 bases from V and 6 bases from J, with 9 bases in between. The CDR3 consists of 14 residues. CDR1 is MNHEY, CDR2 SVGAGI, per germline. The CDR3 nucleotides read TGTGCCAGCAGTTACTCGAGGCCCACCAATGAGCAGTTCTTC. It yields the protein CASSYSRPTNEQFF.

This clonotype was seen many times. The rearrangement uses TRBV29-1 and TRBJ1-4, with D possibly matching TRBD1 (5 bases). This CDR3 has 16 amino acids. With 5 bases removed from V and 0 bases from J, the gap between germline ends came to 16 bases. CDR1 and CDR2 from the germline V gene are SQVTM and ANQGSEA. CDR3 sequence (DNA): TGCAGCGTTAAAGGATTCTGGGACTCAACTAATGAAAAACTGTTTTTT. Amino acids: CSVKGFWDSTNEKLFF.

The chain has TRBV15 and TRBJ2-3; TRBD2 matches at 9 bases. V lost 0 bases, J lost 5 bases, and 12 bases stayed unmatched. The CDR3 loop spans 18 amino acids. Germline loops: CDR1 LNHNV, CDR2 YYDKDF (reference sequence). The DNA for the CDR3 is TGTGCCACCAGCAGAGATCACTGGCGGCCTAGCGGGATAGATACGCAGTATTTT. It encodes CATSRDHWRPSGIDTQYF.

This clonotype has ten or more counts. The genes are TRBV4-2 and TRBJ2-1; D call uncertain. Germline V CDR1 and CDR2: LGHNA, YNFKEQ. The CDR3 totals 16 residues. Trimming shortened V by 0 bases and J by 1 base, and 10 bases separated the two germline ends. The CDR3: CASSQDPSLSYNEQFF. The CDR3 DNA reads TGTGCCAGCAGCCAAGACCCCAGCCTATCCTACAATGAGCAGTTCTTC.

The chain uses TRBV11-2 and TRBJ2-7; 9 nucleotides match TRBD2. Germline loops: CDR1 SGHAT, CDR2 FQNNGV. This CDR3 spans 14 amino acids. V lost 8 bases, J lost 9 bases, and 14 bases stayed unmatched. The CDR3 DNA sequence: TGTGCCAGCGGGGGGCTAGCGGGGCAAGCCGGGCAGTACTTC. It is translated as CASGGLAGQAGQYF.

The chain is built from TRBV7-9 and TRBJ1-1, with 8 nucleotides matching TRBD1. Per the germline V gene, CDR1 is SEHNR and CDR2 is FQNEAQ (reference sequence). The CDR3 contains 15 residues. V trimming: 2 bases; J trimming: 6 bases; junction bases outside the gene matches: 8. CDR3 nucleotides: TGTGCCAGCAGCTTAACAGGGGGGGGGCGATCTGAAGCTTTCTTT. Translated, it gives CASSLTGGGRSEAFF. Based on the CDR3 plus reference TRBV7-9 and TRBJ1-1, the full variable domain is DTGVSQNPRHKITKRGQNVTFRCDPISEHNRLYWYRQTLGQGPEFLTYFQNEAQLEKSRLLSDRFSAERPKGSFSTLEIQRTEQGDSAMYLCASSLTGGGRSEAFFGQGTRLTVV.

Notes on this clonotype: A much larger clone lies one base from this, so it may be a read error. The V call is TRBV20-1, the J call TRBJ2-1; 7 nucleotides align to TRBD1. Germline V gene lookup returns CDR1 DFQATT and CDR2 SNEGSKA (reference sequence). V shed 3 bases, J shed 6 bases, and the junction held 11 bases outside the gene matches. The CDR3 spans 15 residues. The CDR3 is CSARSSGTVSNEQFF. DNA of the CDR3: TGCAGTGCTAGGAGTTCCGGGACAGTATCCAATGAGCAGTTCTTC.

This chain joins TRBV11-1 and TRBJ2-3; D not resolved. This CDR3 comprises 14 residues. Germline V gene lookup returns CDR1 SGHAT and CDR2 FQDESV (reference sequence). The V end lost 0 bases, the J end lost 4 bases, and 8 bases lay between the germline ends. The CDR3 protein is CASSLAVAADTQYF. CDR3 DNA: TGTGCCAGCAGCTTAGCGGTTGCGGCAGATACGCAGTATTTT.

The chain recombines TRBV6-1 with TRBJ1-6; D gene uncertain. V gave up 5 bases and J gave up 0 bases, with 14 bases separating them. This CDR3 contains 17 residues. Looked up from germline, CDR1 is MNHNS and CDR2 is SASEGT. CDR3 amino acids: CASSPIRGSSYNSPLHF. The CDR3 DNA sequence: TGTGCCAGCAGTCCGATCCGTGGGAGCTCCTATAATTCACCCCTCCACTTT.